Listed below are T cell receptor beta chains from one sample, sequenced in a study of CD8 T cells in ankylosing spondylitis. Each CDR3 protein gets one entry after TCRdb re-called the 5' RACE reads with MiXCR. The table has more than 95,000 distinct CDR3 sequences, roughly 8.3% seen once. Source material: blood, either unsorted or a sorted T cell fraction (not recorded which). These receptors all stem from a male donor with ankylosing spondylitis or in good health (not recorded which). CDR3s leave out the opening cysteine and the closing phenylalanine or tryptophan. Each record gives: V gene, J gene, CDR3 protein.

v_call: TRBV6-2/TRBV6-3
j_call: TRBJ1-2
cdr3_aa: ASSPNREQPYGYT

v_call: TRBV29-1
j_call: TRBJ2-7
cdr3_aa: SVRPRTYEQY

v_call: TRBV29-1
j_call: TRBJ2-5
cdr3_aa: SVDDNWQETQY

v_call: TRBV20-1
j_call: TRBJ1-2
cdr3_aa: SAEGRDHGYT

v_call: TRBV5-1
j_call: TRBJ2-2
cdr3_aa: ASSLLSGQGRNTGELF

v_call: TRBV20-1
j_call: TRBJ1-5
cdr3_aa: SARVGRDGQPQH

v_call: TRBV5-1
j_call: TRBJ2-5
cdr3_aa: ASSSGLEETQY

v_call: TRBV27
j_call: TRBJ1-5
cdr3_aa: ASSRRSLSNQPQH

v_call: TRBV4-3
j_call: TRBJ2-2
cdr3_aa: ASSQDRGAGYPGELF

v_call: TRBV27
j_call: TRBJ1-5
cdr3_aa: ASSQEGYSNQPQH

v_call: TRBV4-3
j_call: TRBJ2-2
cdr3_aa: ASSQDRTGELF

v_call: TRBV20-1
j_call: TRBJ2-1
cdr3_aa: SARVSILDNEQF

v_call: TRBV6-2/TRBV6-3
j_call: TRBJ2-7
cdr3_aa: ASRLWKLRDYEQY

v_call: TRBV20-1
j_call: TRBJ2-3
cdr3_aa: SARRQGETQTQY